The clone carrying this T cell receptor (beta chain) was picked up a small number of times. The antigen is not known. The data were obtained in a study of beta chain features in type 1 diabetes. Study observations and caveats: The naive, central memory and Treg TCRB repertoires showed an apparent similarity that was greater among patients than among healthy donors. Shortening of TCRB CDR3s, moderate but significant, appeared in all four CD4+ subsets of Type 1 diabetes patients.

The V segment lost 5 bases and the J segment 3 bases; nucleotides outside the gene matches: 6. CDR3 size: 15 residues. Germline V CDR1 and CDR2: LGHNA, YSLEER. Investigators reverse transcribed all isolated RNA, so they sequenced expressed TCRB transcripts. Regulatory, naive and central memory T cell samples averaged approximately 3.4 million reads. TCRdb's copy holds only in-frame clones and misses some; the assay was immunoSEQ multiplex PCR. Among about 330,000 clones listed, 11% were seen once. Sequencing was done on a sample of naive CD4+ T cells from blood. The gene calls are TRBV4-3 and TRBJ2-7; TRBD2 aligns across 11 bases. The origin of this receptor is a woman aged 25 to 39 in good health. The CDR3 DNA reads TGCGCCAGCAGCTTCCTACTAGCGGGAGTCTACGAGCAGTACTTC. This translates into CASSFLLAGVYEQYF.